The 9 T cell receptor beta chains below all came from one sample that was sequenced in a study of cytomegalovirus exposure and HLA in healthy donors. Use of 60 Vbeta and 13 Jbeta primers characterized the PCR. Sequencing used immunoSEQ multiplex PCR; TCRdb keeps in-frame clones, though not all of them. The data contain 180,000 or so clones, 70% to 85% of them singletons. The sample comprised PBMCs. The receptors were sampled from a human donor in good health.

The V and J genes are TRBV19 and TRBJ2-7, with 7 bases aligning to TRBD1. CDR1 and CDR2 from the germline V gene are LNHDA and SQIVND (reference sequence). This CDR3 is 13 amino acids long. Trimming removed 5 bases from V and 5 bases from J; junction bases left unmatched: 6. CDR3 loop: CASSLRQGNEQYF. CDR3 nucleotides: TGTGCCAGTAGTCTTAGACAGGGCAACGAGCAGTACTTC. The variable domain in full, completed from reference TRBV19 and TRBJ2-7, reads DGGITQSPKYLFRKEGQNVTLSCEQNLNHDAMYWYRQDPGQGLRLIYYSQIVNDFQKGDIAEGYSVSREKKESFPLTVTSAQKNPTAFYLCASSLRQGNEQYFGPGTRLTVT.

This clone was counted a single time. The chain uses TRBV5-1 and TRBJ2-3; D uncertain. V was cut by 0 bases and J by 3 bases, with 8 bases left in between. Germline V lookup: CDR1 SGHRS, CDR2 YFSETQ. The CDR3 consists of 14 residues. The CDR3 loop is CASSLAVTTDTQYF. The CDR3 region has the DNA TGCGCCAGCAGCTTGGCTGTTACAACAGATACGCAGTATTTT.

The DNA of the CDR3 is TGTGCCAGCAGCTTAGTCGGCGGAGCTAACTATGGCTACACCTTC. It codes for CASSLVGGANYGYTF. The chain has TRBV11-2 and TRBJ1-2, with no clear D. The CDR3 loop spans 15 amino acids. Trimming shortened V by 1 base and J by 0 bases, and 9 bases separated the two germline ends. The germline V gene encodes CDR1 SGHAT and CDR2 FQNNGV.

The chain recombines TRBV6-5 with TRBJ1-2, with unresolved D. Germline lookup yields CDR1 MNHEY and CDR2 SVGAGI. The CDR3 contains 14 residues. V gave up 5 bases and J gave up 6 bases, with 16 bases separating them. In DNA, the CDR3 is TGTGCCAGCAGTCGGCAGGAACATTTGGATGGCTACACCTTC. This translates into CASSRQEHLDGYTF.

The chain links TRBV18 to TRBJ1-3; unclear D gene. CDR1 and CDR2 (germline): KGHSH, LQKENI. This CDR3 comprises 16 residues. Between the trimmed V and J ends, which lost 3 bases and 4 bases, there was a span of 16 bases. CDR3 residues: CASSPRGPREGNTIYF. As DNA, the CDR3 is TGTGCCAGCTCACCCCGAGGGCCGAGGGAAGGAAACACCATATATTTT. Drawing the rest from reference TRBV18 and TRBJ1-3, the complete variable domain is NAGVMQNPRHLVRRRGQEARLRCSPMKGHSHVYWYRQLPEEGLKFMVYLQKENIIDESGMPKERFSAEFPKEGPSILRIQQVVRGDSAAYFCASSPRGPREGNTIYFGEGSWLTVV.

The V call is TRBV5-4, the J call TRBJ2-5, with D possibly being TRBD1 (6 bases). V lost 2 bases, J lost 5 bases, and 10 bases lay in between. This CDR3 contains 13 residues. Germline assignment: CDR1 SGHNT and CDR2 YYREEE (reference sequence). The CDR3 bases are TGTGCCAGCAGCTTCGGTACAGGGGAGACCCAGTACTTC. Translated, it gives CASSFGTGETQYF.

This clone was seen a handful of times. This chain joins TRBV29-1 and TRBJ1-4, with D hard to call. CDR3 length: 15 residues. Germline CDR1 and CDR2: SQVTM and ANQGSEA. The ends were cut back, 4 bases at V and 0 bases at J, with 12 bases in the middle. CDR3 sequence reads: CSVASEGTTNEKLFF. The CDR3 DNA follows: TGCAGCGTTGCGAGTGAGGGTACAACTAATGAAAAACTGTTTTTT.

The rearrangement joins TRBV10-1 to TRBJ1-1, with D perhaps matching TRBD1 (6 bases). The V gene's germline CDR1 is WNHNN and CDR2 SYGVQD (reference sequence). This CDR3 has 15 amino acids. V was clipped by 3 bases and J by 1 base, with 12 bases between them. The CDR3 sequence: CASSEAAGANTEAFF. In DNA form, the CDR3 reads TGCGCCAGCAGTGAAGCAGCGGGGGCGAACACTGAAGCTTTCTTT.

The sample holds a few counts of this clone. The rearrangement uses TRBV7-2 and TRBJ1-2; D uncertain. Germline lookup yields CDR1 SGHTA and CDR2 FQGNSA. The CDR3 length is 14 residues. V dropped 1 base and J dropped 7 bases, with 13 bases sitting between them. The CDR3 here is CASSLELDSPGYTF. The CDR3 DNA reads as TGTGCCAGCAGCTTAGAGCTGGATAGCCCTGGCTACACCTTC.